This is a list of T cell receptor beta chains from one sample in a study of blood T cell repertoires in COVID-19. Profiling relied on immunoSEQ multiplex PCR, and the TCRdb table lists in-frame clones only, not all of them. The profile shows roughly 120,000 clones, 80% to 90% of them singletons. The sequenced material came from peripheral blood. These TCRs come from a woman aged 50 to 65 with active or convalescent COVID-19. Both conserved end residues are part of each CDR3. D genes are given only for firm matches. Expanded clones are given a class, and other clones once, few, many or no size at all.

v_call,clone_size,j_call,d_call,cdr3_aa,cdr3_nt
TRBV18,few,TRBJ1-4,TRBD1,CASSPTGKKLFF,TGTGCCAGCTCACCGACAGGGAAGAAACTGTTTTTT
TRBV6-5,.,TRBJ1-2,.,CASIRGRSYGYTF,TGTGCCAGCATAAGAGGGAGATCCTATGGCTACACCTTC
TRBV6-5,.,TRBJ1-2,.,CASSPLTRGNYGYTF,TGTGCCAGCAGCCCCCTAACAAGGGGGAACTATGGCTACACCTTC
TRBV12-3/TRBV12-4,.,TRBJ1-2,TRBD1,CASSVDRVYGYTF,TGTGCCAGCAGTGTGGACAGGGTCTATGGCTACACCTTC
TRBV4-1,.,TRBJ1-4,.,CASSRTPATNEKLFF,TGCGCCAGCAGCCGGACACCTGCAACTAATGAAAAACTGTTTTTT
TRBV27,few,TRBJ1-6,TRBD1,CASSFGGQGGSPLHF,TGTGCCAGCAGTTTCGGAGGACAGGGAGGATCACCCCTCCACTTT
TRBV2,.,TRBJ2-1,TRBD2,CASRGLAGTYNEQFF,TGTGCCAGCAGGGGACTAGCGGGGACCTACAATGAGCAGTTCTTC
TRBV5-4,.,TRBJ2-3,.,CASSLRQGMDTQYF,TGTGCCAGCAGCTTGCGTCAGGGGATGGATACGCAGTATTTT
TRBV28,.,TRBJ1-3,TRBD1,CASSFLAGGNGNTIYF,TGTGCCAGCAGTTTTCTGGCAGGGGGCAATGGAAACACCATATATTTT
TRBV5-5,once,TRBJ2-2,TRBD2,CASSTGLPANTGELFF,TGTGCCAGCAGCACGGGACTACCGGCGAACACCGGGGAGCTGTTTTTT
TRBV6-1,.,TRBJ2-7,TRBD1,CASSDPGTGTPYEQYF,TGTGCCAGCAGTGACCCCGGGACAGGGACCCCCTACGAGCAGTACTTC
TRBV4-3,.,TRBJ2-1,TRBD2,CASSQDERGVVNEQFF,TGCGCCAGCAGCCAAGATGAGCGGGGGGTGGTCAATGAGCAGTTCTTC
TRBV19,.,TRBJ1-4,.,CASSPPRGPEKLFF,TGTGCCAGTAGTCCTCCTCGGGGTCCTGAAAAACTGTTTTTT
TRBV15,.,TRBJ2-1,TRBD1,CATSTRQGNEQFF,TGTGCCACCAGCACTAGACAGGGCAATGAGCAGTTCTTC
TRBV28,once,TRBJ1-2,TRBD1,CASTHMTGRTYGYTF,TGTGCCAGCACCCACATGACAGGGAGAACCTATGGCTACACCTTC
TRBV9,.,TRBJ2-2,.,CASSVTASWTGELFF,TGTGCCAGCAGCGTAACGGCTAGTTGGACCGGGGAGCTGTTTTTT
TRBV9,.,TRBJ1-2,.,CASSQGPQTGTGYTF,TGTGCCAGCAGTCAGGGCCCCCAGACAGGTACTGGCTACACCTTC
TRBV25-1,.,TRBJ1-4,.,CASSEGETANEKLFF,TGTGCCAGCAGTGAAGGAGAGACAGCGAATGAAAAACTGTTTTTT
TRBV24-1,.,TRBJ1-3,TRBD1,CATSAKHRGGNTIYF,TGTGCCACCAGTGCCAAGCACAGGGGGGGAAACACCATATATTTT
TRBV7-2,.,TRBJ2-7,.,CASSLVSASYEQYF,TGTGCCAGCAGCTTAGTTTCCGCGTCCTACGAGCAGTACTTC
TRBV19,.,TRBJ1-6,TRBD1,CASSSLGTGQGSPLHF,TGTGCCAGTAGTTCCCTCGGGACAGGGCAAGGTTCACCCCTCCACTTT
TRBV28,.,TRBJ1-5,TRBD1,CASRETGGPNQPQHF,TGTGCCAGCAGGGAGACAGGGGGTCCCAATCAGCCCCAGCATTTT
TRBV7-2,.,TRBJ1-2,.,CASVHTGANYGYTF,TGTGCCAGCGTACACACAGGAGCTAACTATGGCTACACCTTC
TRBV20-1,.,TRBJ2-1,.,CSASLYNEQFF,TGCAGTGCTAGCCTCTACAATGAGCAGTTCTTC
TRBV7-8,few,TRBJ1-3,.,CASSSTRSSGNTIYF,TGTGCCAGCAGCTCCACAAGAAGCTCTGGAAACACCATATATTTT
TRBV6-2/TRBV6-3,.,TRBJ1-1,.,CASSWRMNTEAFF,TGTGCCAGCAGTTGGAGGATGAACACTGAAGCTTTCTTT
TRBV10-1,.,TRBJ2-7,TRBD2,CASNPAGGYEQYF,TGCGCCAGCAATCCTGCGGGAGGGTACGAGCAGTACTTC
TRBV18,.,TRBJ2-3,TRBD2,CASSPAPWIAGGADTQYF,TGTGCCAGCTCACCAGCCCCTTGGATAGCGGGAGGGGCAGATACGCAGTATTTT
TRBV5-4,.,TRBJ2-7,TRBD2,CASSIRDGRYEQYF,TGTGCCAGCAGCATCAGGGACGGGAGGTACGAGCAGTACTTC
TRBV3-1/TRBV3-2,.,TRBJ2-1,.,CASSQVDRPESSYNEQFF,TGTGCCAGCAGCCAAGTGGATCGCCCGGAGAGCTCCTACAATGAGCAGTTCTTC
TRBV12-3/TRBV12-4,.,TRBJ2-3,.,CASSLGPGDTQYF,TGTGCCAGCAGTTTGGGCCCCGGAGATACGCAGTATTTT
TRBV7-3,.,TRBJ2-3,.,CASSKNGRQEDTQYF,TGTGCCAGCAGCAAGAACGGCAGGCAGGAAGATACGCAGTATTTT
TRBV7-2,.,TRBJ2-1,TRBD1,CASSLGGQGRNEQFF,TGTGCCAGCAGCTTAGGAGGACAGGGTAGGAATGAGCAGTTCTTC
TRBV4-2,.,TRBJ2-7,TRBD1,CASRQSPGTGSSYEQYF,TGTGCCAGCAGGCAAAGTCCTGGGACAGGTAGCTCCTACGAGCAGTACTTC
TRBV2,once,TRBJ2-7,.,CASSEYIAEQYF,TGTGCCAGCAGTGAATATATAGCCGAGCAGTACTTC
TRBV19,.,TRBJ1-1,.,CASTGNTEAFF,TGTGCCAGTACCGGTAACACTGAAGCTTTCTTT
TRBV19,.,TRBJ2-5,.,CASSIQSQETQYF,TGTGCCAGTAGTATACAGTCCCAAGAGACCCAGTACTTC
TRBV6-2/TRBV6-3,.,TRBJ2-1,.,CASSQLQGSYNEQFF,TGTGCCAGCAGCCAACTACAGGGATCCTACAATGAGCAGTTCTTC
TRBV7-9,.,TRBJ1-4,TRBD1,CASSLKGAGNEKLFF,TGTGCCAGCAGCTTAAAGGGGGCCGGAAATGAAAAACTGTTTTTT
TRBV7-2,few,TRBJ2-1,TRBD1,CASSQDRGSYNEQFF,TGTGCCAGCAGCCAGGACAGGGGCTCCTACAATGAGCAGTTCTTC
TRBV4-1,.,TRBJ2-3,.,CASSQEVGPDTQYF,TGCGCCAGCAGCCAAGAGGTGGGGCCAGATACGCAGTATTTT
TRBV10-1,.,TRBJ1-1,.,CASSGAGEGTEAFF,TGCGCCAGCAGTGGTGCAGGAGAGGGCACTGAAGCTTTCTTT
TRBV7-2,.,TRBJ2-3,.,CASSLNAWGGPSTDTQYF,TGTGCCAGCAGCTTAAACGCTTGGGGGGGCCCTAGCACAGATACGCAGTATTTT
TRBV18,.,TRBJ2-7,TRBD2,CASSRGLAGGPLYEQYF,TGTGCCAGCTCACGGGGACTAGCGGGAGGTCCCCTCTACGAGCAGTACTTC
TRBV7-3,.,TRBJ2-1,.,CASSLGPYNEQFF,TGTGCCAGCAGCTTAGGCCCCTACAATGAGCAGTTCTTC